Below, 9 T cell receptor beta chains from the same sample are listed, as sequenced in a study of shared clonotypes between healthy human individuals. Generated by immunoSEQ multiplex PCR, the TCRdb table keeps only in-frame clones and is missing some. The data show a few million clones, with 85% to 95% seen just once and 0.3% to 0.4% held by the top ten. Sequencing was carried out using naive CD4+ T cells from PBMCs. Specified subset: CD45RA+ positively selected. Receptors were obtained from a man aged 18-30 years in good health. Some clones in this sample may be carry-over from other donors' samples.

The chain joins TRBV5-4 to TRBJ2-7; the D gene is possibly TRBD2 (6 bases). The CDR3 totals 16 residues. The V end was cut by 0 bases, the J end by 4 bases, with 17 bases between. Germline values: CDR1 SGHNT, CDR2 YYREEE (reference sequence). CDR3 nucleotide sequence: TGTGCCAGCAGCTTGGCGTCGCGATTAGGGAGGTACGAGCAGTACTTC. This translates into CASSLASRLGRYEQYF.

This clone was counted a single time. V usage is TRBV5-6 and J usage is TRBJ1-2; D is perhaps TRBD1 (5 bases). CDR1 SGHDT and CDR2 YYEEEE come from the germline V gene. Trimming took 0 bases from V and 0 from J, leaving 9 bases between them. The CDR3 covers 15 residues. In DNA, the CDR3 is TGTGCCAGCAGCTTGGGACAGACGACTAACTATGGCTACACCTTC. The encoded protein is CASSLGQTTNYGYTF.

This chain joins TRBV9 and TRBJ2-2, with 8 positions matching TRBD1. The CDR3 consists of 15 residues. The trim removed 4 bases at V and 3 bases at J, leaving 5 bases unmatched. In germline, CDR1 is SGDLS, CDR2 YYNGEE. The CDR3 is CASSLRGQDTGELFF. CDR3 sequence (DNA): TGTGCCAGCAGCCTCCGGGGACAGGACACCGGGGAGCTGTTTTTT.

As for this clone: This sample includes further DNA sequences coding for the same CDR3. The V and J genes are TRBV28 and TRBJ2-5; unclear D gene. The CDR3 extends over 13 amino acids. Germline loops: CDR1 MDHEN, CDR2 SYDVKM. V shed 1 base and J shed 5 bases, with 8 bases lying between them. Here the CDR3 reads CASSLSGRETQYF. The CDR3 DNA reads TGTGCCAGCAGTTTATCGGGCCGGGAGACCCAGTACTTC.

V and J are TRBV4-2 and TRBJ1-4, with D possibly TRBD1 on 6 matching bases. Per germline, CDR1 LGHNA and CDR2 YNFKEQ. Trimming took off 10 bases at V and 2 bases at J, with 14 bases between the two ends. The CDR3 runs 14 residues. DNA of the CDR3: TGTGCCACCTCACAGGGTCTTACTAATGAAAAACTGTTTTTT. Its protein product is CATSQGLTNEKLFF.

CDR3 sequence reads: CASSFDRERGVLKRSGSPLHF. For the CDR3, the DNA is TGTGCCAGCAGTTTTGATCGGGAGAGGGGGGTCTTGAAGAGGAGTGGTTCACCCCTCCACTTT. This chain connects TRBV27 to TRBJ1-6; perhaps TRBD1 as D (6 bases). Trimming left V 3 bases short and J 9 bases short, with 33 bases between. Germline V gives CDR1 MNHEY, CDR2 SMNVEV (reference sequence). The CDR3 has 21 residues.

V gene TRBV9 combines with J gene TRBJ2-1, with D possibly TRBD2 on 5 matching bases. The CDR3 extends over 13 amino acids. Germline CDR1 is SGDLS and CDR2 is YYNGEE. V lost 3 bases, J lost 6 bases, and 10 bases lay in between. DNA for the CDR3: TGTGCCAGCAGCGCGGACTTAACCAATGAGCAGTTCTTC. Protein product: CASSADLTNEQFF.

On this clone: The same CDR3 is also encoded by other DNA sequences in this sample. This chain uses TRBV18 with TRBJ2-3, with 8 bases fitting TRBD1. CDR3 size: 15 residues. Germline lookup yields CDR1 KGHSH and CDR2 LQKENI. With 6 bases clipped from V and 1 base from J, the junction kept 6 bases outside the gene matches. The CDR3 nucleotides read TGTGCCAGCTCTTCAGGACAGGGTGGCACAGATACGCAGTATTTT. It specifies CASSSGQGGTDTQYF.

The V gene is TRBV7-3, the J gene TRBJ2-3; 7 bases line up with TRBD2. V shed 2 bases, J shed 3 bases, and the junction held 8 bases outside the gene matches. The CDR3 totals 16 residues. CDR1 SGHTA and CDR2 FQGTGA come from the germline V gene. CDR3 sequence reads: CASSLSAGVGTDTQYF. The CDR3 DNA is TGTGCCAGCAGCTTATCTGCGGGAGTGGGGACAGATACGCAGTATTTT.